A single sample is the source of the 6 T cell receptor beta chains below, sequenced in a study of T cell repertoires in cytomegalovirus infection. One entry per CDR3 protein, called by TCRdb with MiXCR from the reads. Altogether around 530,000 distinct CDR3 sequences are present, more than 20% being singletons, with the ten largest covering approximately 13%. Sequencing was performed on PBMCs. Source of these receptors: a human donor in good health (CMV status not recorded). Some clones in this sample may be carry-over from other donors' samples.

In this sample, this clonotype turned up many times. V gene TRBV7-6 combines with J gene TRBJ2-1, with D unresolved. Germline values: CDR1 SGHVS, CDR2 FNYEAQ. The CDR3 sequence is 13 residues long. V dropped 6 bases and J dropped 3 bases, with 9 bases sitting between them. The CDR3 DNA is TGTGCCAGCAGACACACAGACTACAATGAGCAGTTCTTC. This encodes CASRHTDYNEQFF.

The chain couples TRBV13 to TRBJ2-3; no clear D. Trimming shortened V by 4 bases and J by 4 bases, and 12 bases separated the two germline ends. The CDR3 loop spans 14 amino acids. Germline V gene lookup returns CDR1 PRHDT and CDR2 FYEKMQ (reference sequence). CDR3 DNA: TGTGCCAGCAGCTCCCTAGACAATCCAGATACGCAGTATTTT. It is translated as CASSSLDNPDTQYF.

This clonotype appeared a few times. This rearrangement joins TRBV12-3 or TRBV12-4 to TRBJ2-1; 10 positions agree with TRBD2. The V gene end was trimmed by 7 bases and the J gene end by 9 bases; junction bases not matched to a gene: 15. The CDR3 loop spans 16 amino acids. CDR3: CASTGASGRFGGEQFF. The CDR3 DNA follows: TGTGCCAGCACCGGTGCTAGCGGGAGATTTGGGGGTGAGCAGTTCTTC.

The chain links TRBV4-1 to TRBJ2-7; TRBD2 aligns across 7 bases. V was pared by 5 bases and J by 4 bases, with 8 bases of the junction left unmatched. Germline assignment: CDR1 MGHRA and CDR2 YSYEKL. The CDR3 is made up of 14 amino acids. The CDR3 reads CASSEGRGFYEQYF. CDR3 DNA sequence: TGCGCCAGCAGCGAGGGGAGGGGATTTTACGAGCAGTACTTC.

The DNA of the CDR3 is TGCAGCGTTGCCCCGGGACAGGGGAGGGGGCTCTACGAGCAGTACTTC. It yields the protein CSVAPGQGRGLYEQYF. The genes are TRBV29-1 and TRBJ2-7; 10 bases are shared with TRBD1. The J segment lost 3 bases and the V segment lost 4 bases, leaving 12 bases of the junction unmatched. In germline, CDR1 is SQVTM, CDR2 ANQGSEA. The CDR3 is 16 residues long.

This clonotype was counted ten times or more. This chain connects TRBV7-8 to TRBJ2-3, with D tentatively TRBD1 or TRBD2 (5 bases each). The CDR3 covers 16 residues. Deletions cut 5 bases from V and 6 bases from J, with 21 bases between. Germline lookup yields CDR1 SGHVS and CDR2 FQNEAQ. CDR3 amino acids: CASSGRDPSLVDTQYF. The CDR3 bases are TGTGCCAGCAGCGGCCGGGACCCCAGTCTTGTGGATACGCAGTATTTT.